The present TCR beta chain was sequenced within a study of molecular identifiers for immune sequencing clone quantification. Trimming stripped 7 bases from V and 5 bases from J, with 8 bases between. CDR1 is SQVTM, CDR2 ANQGSEA, per germline. The CDR3 is made up of 11 amino acids. TCRdb called the PCR reads again in MiXCR, with one record for every CDR3 protein. The sample carries under 650,000 distinct CDR3 sequences, 15% to 20% recorded once. This clonotype occurred once. Its antigen remains unidentified. Findings and limits, study-wide: Clones exceeding 20 RNA copies carried over 99% of effector molecules but under 1% of naive-cell molecules.

The TCR sequence derives from a human donor in good health. Some libraries in this study had Jurkat cell RNA spiked in. Sequencing was done on a sample of naive CD8+ T cells from blood, with Jurkat cell RNA spiked in. This sample's subset: FACS-sorted CD8+CD4-CCR7+CD45RA+ naive T cells. This sequence joins TRBV29-1 and TRBJ2-2; D call uncertain. The CDR3 coding sequence is TGCAGCGCTGCTGGGACCGGGGAGCTGTTTTTT. Its translation is CSAAGTGELFF.